This TCR beta chain was recovered during a study of early T cells in non-severe SARS-CoV-2 infection. Study summary: Unsorted whole blood bulk RNA was sequenced, with unpaired chains.

Researchers tagged individual cDNA molecules with unique molecular identifiers. TCRdb analysed the 5' RACE reads with MiXCR anew, one entry per CDR3 protein. The repertoire holds about 81,000 distinct CDR3 sequences, with over 5% as singletons. As regards this clonotype: Antigen: not known.

Broader study findings: In VDJdb matching, anti-spike CD8 responses were favored while private and CD4 specificities went missing.

The clonotype was recovered from an adult who was a healthcare worker with PCR-confirmed SARS-CoV-2 infection or an uninfected control (not recorded which). The sequenced sample consisted of whole blood.

The CDR3 loop is CASSQDAGADTQYF. DNA of the CDR3: TGCGCCAGCAGCCAAGACGCGGGGGCGGATACGCAGTATTTT. The gene calls are TRBV4-3 and TRBJ2-3, with a possible D match to TRBD2 (7 bases). The CDR3 sequence is 14 residues long. Deletions cut 0 bases from V and 6 bases from J, with 10 bases between. The germline gives CDR1 LGHNA, CDR2 YSLEER.